This TCR beta chain was sequenced during a study of blood T cell repertoires in COVID-19. Background on the study: PBMCs, B-cell-depleted T cells, or T cells provided the cDNA or gDNA that made up the material.

Those enrolled, adults aged roughly 18 to 89 years, came from 24 US areas. Exposed participants came across a COVID-19 case within 2 weeks before study entry. Trimming left V 3 bases short and J 1 base short, with 11 bases between. This CDR3 has 15 residues. Germline-derived CDR1 and CDR2 are MDHEN and SYDVKM. Original analysis: Amplification with reference gene primers provided the estimates of nucleated cell counts. Clones were sequenced by immunoSEQ multiplex PCR, and TCRdb holds only the in-frame ones, with some missing. V, J and clone size were drawn from that table, and D and trimming were deduced from the DNA. The table lists some 190,000 clones, 65% to 85% of them singletons, with under 4% in the top ten.

The chain links TRBV28 to TRBJ2-3; D is unresolved. The sample was PBMCs or T cells enriched from blood (not recorded which). This TCR derives from a woman aged 25 to 39 who had been exposed to COVID-19. The CDR3 spells CASSFGSSGTDTQYF. Here the CDR3 DNA reads TGTGCCAGCAGTTTTGGAAGCAGCGGCACAGATACGCAGTATTTT.